This TCR beta chain was documented in a study of cytomegalovirus exposure and HLA in healthy donors. V lost 6 bases, J lost 3 bases, and 11 bases lay in between. There are 13 residues in the CDR3. Germline loops: CDR1 SGHRS, CDR2 YFSETQ. The study ran its PCR with 60 Vbeta and 13 Jbeta primers. Only in-frame clones appear in the TCRdb table, and some are missing; sequencing was by immunoSEQ multiplex PCR. The sample has 150,000 to 200,000 clones; about four fifths are singletons. This receptor was taken from a man between 18 and 29 years old in good health and CMV-seronegative. The source material was PBMCs. This rearrangement joins TRBV5-1 to TRBJ2-3, with D possibly TRBD1 on 6 matching bases. CDR3 sequence reads: CASTITGTDTQYF. In DNA form, the CDR3 reads TGCGCCAGCACAATCACAGGGACAGATACGCAGTATTTT.